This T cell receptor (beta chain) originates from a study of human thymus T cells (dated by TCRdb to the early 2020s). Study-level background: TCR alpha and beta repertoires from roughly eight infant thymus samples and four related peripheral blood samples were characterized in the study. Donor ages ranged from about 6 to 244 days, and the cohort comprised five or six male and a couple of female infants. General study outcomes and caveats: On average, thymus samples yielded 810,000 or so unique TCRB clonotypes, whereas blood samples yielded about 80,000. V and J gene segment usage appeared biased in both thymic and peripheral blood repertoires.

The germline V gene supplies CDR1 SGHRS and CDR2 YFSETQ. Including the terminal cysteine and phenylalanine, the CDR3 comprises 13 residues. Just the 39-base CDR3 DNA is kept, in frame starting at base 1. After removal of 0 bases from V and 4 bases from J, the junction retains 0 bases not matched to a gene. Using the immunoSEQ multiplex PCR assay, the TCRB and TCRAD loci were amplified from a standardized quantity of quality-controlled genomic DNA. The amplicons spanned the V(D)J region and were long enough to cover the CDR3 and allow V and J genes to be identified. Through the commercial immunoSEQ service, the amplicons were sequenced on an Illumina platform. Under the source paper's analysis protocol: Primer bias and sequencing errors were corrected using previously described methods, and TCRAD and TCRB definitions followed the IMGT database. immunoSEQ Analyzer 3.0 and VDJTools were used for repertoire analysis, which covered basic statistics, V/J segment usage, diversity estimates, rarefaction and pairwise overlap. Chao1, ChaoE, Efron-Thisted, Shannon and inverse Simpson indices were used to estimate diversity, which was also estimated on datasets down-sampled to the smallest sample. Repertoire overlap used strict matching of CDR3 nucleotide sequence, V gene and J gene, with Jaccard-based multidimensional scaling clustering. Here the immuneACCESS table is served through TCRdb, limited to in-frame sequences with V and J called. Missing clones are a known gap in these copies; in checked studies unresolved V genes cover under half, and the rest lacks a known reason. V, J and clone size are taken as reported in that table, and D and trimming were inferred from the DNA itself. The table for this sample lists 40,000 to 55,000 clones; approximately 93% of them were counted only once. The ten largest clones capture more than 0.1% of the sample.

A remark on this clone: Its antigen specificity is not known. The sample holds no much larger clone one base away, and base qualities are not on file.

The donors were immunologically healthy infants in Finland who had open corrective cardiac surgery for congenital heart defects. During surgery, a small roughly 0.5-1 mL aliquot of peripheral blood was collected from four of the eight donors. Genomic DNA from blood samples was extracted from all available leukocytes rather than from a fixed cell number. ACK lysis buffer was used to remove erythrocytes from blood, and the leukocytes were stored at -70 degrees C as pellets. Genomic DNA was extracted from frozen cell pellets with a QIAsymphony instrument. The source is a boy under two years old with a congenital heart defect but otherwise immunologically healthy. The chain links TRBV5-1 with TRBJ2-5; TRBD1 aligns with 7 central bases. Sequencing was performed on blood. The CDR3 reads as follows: CASSLDRGETQYF. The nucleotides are TGCGCCAGCAGCTTGGACAGGGGAGAGACCCAGTACTTC. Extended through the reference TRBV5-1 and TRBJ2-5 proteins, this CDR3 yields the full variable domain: KAGVTQTPRYLIKTRGQQVTLSCSPISGHRSVSWYQQTPGQGLQFLFEYFSETQRNKGNFPGRFSGRQFSNSRSEMNVSTLELGDSALYLCASSLDRGETQYFGPGTRLLVL.